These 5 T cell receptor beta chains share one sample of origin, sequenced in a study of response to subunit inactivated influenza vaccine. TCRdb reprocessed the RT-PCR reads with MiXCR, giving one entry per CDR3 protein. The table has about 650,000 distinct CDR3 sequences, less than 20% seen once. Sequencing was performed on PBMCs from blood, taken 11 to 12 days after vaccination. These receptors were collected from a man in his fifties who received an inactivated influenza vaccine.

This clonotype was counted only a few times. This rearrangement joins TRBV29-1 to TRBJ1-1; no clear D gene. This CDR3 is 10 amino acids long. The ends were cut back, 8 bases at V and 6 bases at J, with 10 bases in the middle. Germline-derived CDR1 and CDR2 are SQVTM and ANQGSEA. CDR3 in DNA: TGCAGCAGAGCGGACGCTGAAGCTTTCTTT. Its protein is CSRADAEAFF.

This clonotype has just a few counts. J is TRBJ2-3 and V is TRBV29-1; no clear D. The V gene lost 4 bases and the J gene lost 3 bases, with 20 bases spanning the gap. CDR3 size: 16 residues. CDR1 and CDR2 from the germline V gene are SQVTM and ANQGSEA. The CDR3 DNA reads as TGCAGCGTTGCTCCGATCCAAGTTCAGATGACAGATACGCAGTATTTT. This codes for CSVAPIQVQMTDTQYF.

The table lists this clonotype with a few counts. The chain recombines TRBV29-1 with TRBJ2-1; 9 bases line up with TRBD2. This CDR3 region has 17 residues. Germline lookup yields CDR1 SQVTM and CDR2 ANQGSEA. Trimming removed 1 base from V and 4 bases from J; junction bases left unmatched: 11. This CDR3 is CSVEGLAVQRAYNEQFF. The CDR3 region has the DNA TGCAGCGTTGAAGGACTAGCGGTTCAGAGGGCTTACAATGAGCAGTTCTTC.

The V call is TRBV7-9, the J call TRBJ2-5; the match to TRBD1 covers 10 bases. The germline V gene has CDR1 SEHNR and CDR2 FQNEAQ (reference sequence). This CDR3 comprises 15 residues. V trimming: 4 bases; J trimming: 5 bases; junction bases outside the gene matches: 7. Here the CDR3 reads CASSYSLDRGETQYF. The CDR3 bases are TGTGCCAGCAGCTACTCACTGGACAGGGGGGAGACCCAGTACTTC.

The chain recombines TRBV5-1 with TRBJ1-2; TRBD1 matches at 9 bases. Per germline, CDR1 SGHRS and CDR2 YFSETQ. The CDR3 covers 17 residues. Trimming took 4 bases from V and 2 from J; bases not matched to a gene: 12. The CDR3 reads CASSPRTGARFNYGYTF. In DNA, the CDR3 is TGCGCCAGCAGCCCCAGGACAGGGGCCCGATTCAACTATGGCTACACCTTC.